This is a list of T cell receptor beta chains from one sample in a study of blood T cell repertoires in COVID-19. Measured with immunoSEQ multiplex PCR; TCRdb has only the in-frame clones, and not every one. The sample includes about 290,000 clones, around four fifths of them seen just once. The sample consisted of peripheral blood. Source of these receptors: a woman between 45 and 60 years old with active or convalescent COVID-19. The conserved cysteine and the conserved F or W are not part of the CDR3 here. Rows give clone size only sometimes, using once, few, many, or a class for an expanded clone.

v_call: TRBV29-1; clone_size: -; j_call: TRBJ1-1; cdr3_aa: SVVISEAF
v_call: TRBV3-1/TRBV3-2; clone_size: -; j_call: TRBJ2-7; cdr3_aa: ASSQDRRGGRSYEQY
v_call: TRBV3-1/TRBV3-2; clone_size: -; j_call: TRBJ1-1; cdr3_aa: ASSQGLGAVEAF
v_call: TRBV6-5; clone_size: -; j_call: TRBJ1-6; cdr3_aa: ASSTQGYNSPLH
v_call: TRBV6-5; clone_size: few; j_call: TRBJ1-4; cdr3_aa: ASSYGGGKGEKLF
v_call: TRBV15; clone_size: -; j_call: TRBJ1-2; cdr3_aa: ATSTTGVGT
v_call: TRBV7-9; clone_size: -; j_call: TRBJ2-2; cdr3_aa: ASSLAGTGGPGELF
v_call: TRBV29-1; clone_size: -; j_call: TRBJ2-3; cdr3_aa: SVTRRTGGTDTQY
v_call: TRBV6-2/TRBV6-3; clone_size: -; j_call: TRBJ2-1; cdr3_aa: ASSPSGVSGNEQF
v_call: TRBV2; clone_size: -; j_call: TRBJ1-5; cdr3_aa: ASRGQGALWYSNQPQH
v_call: TRBV18; clone_size: -; j_call: TRBJ2-1; cdr3_aa: ASSPAGQESEMF
v_call: TRBV6-2/TRBV6-3; clone_size: -; j_call: TRBJ1-5; cdr3_aa: ASSPGTVDPPQH
v_call: TRBV7-3; clone_size: -; j_call: TRBJ2-3; cdr3_aa: ASAQGAGDTQY
v_call: TRBV7-2; clone_size: -; j_call: TRBJ2-1; cdr3_aa: ASSFFGNEQF
v_call: TRBV25-1; clone_size: -; j_call: TRBJ1-1; cdr3_aa: ASSVGPGGAGAF
v_call: TRBV9; clone_size: -; j_call: TRBJ2-2; cdr3_aa: ASSVGVVVRGPIFRTGELF
v_call: TRBV29-1; clone_size: -; j_call: TRBJ1-3; cdr3_aa: SVEVLGGYRGGNTIY
v_call: TRBV6-1; clone_size: -; j_call: TRBJ1-6; cdr3_aa: ASSELRWDNSPLH
v_call: TRBV27; clone_size: -; j_call: TRBJ2-2; cdr3_aa: ASRLAGGSTGELF
v_call: TRBV15; clone_size: -; j_call: TRBJ2-1; cdr3_aa: ATSRDLGDSSYNEQF
v_call: TRBV7-2; clone_size: -; j_call: TRBJ1-2; cdr3_aa: ASSLPWSVVGRGYT
v_call: TRBV7-9; clone_size: -; j_call: TRBJ2-1; cdr3_aa: ASSFSGRRYNEQF
v_call: TRBV5-6; clone_size: -; j_call: TRBJ1-1; cdr3_aa: ASSLVEALNTEAF
v_call: TRBV5-6; clone_size: few; j_call: TRBJ1-6; cdr3_aa: ASSLDLQNSPLH
v_call: TRBV28; clone_size: -; j_call: TRBJ2-3; cdr3_aa: ASSRGVGTDTQY
v_call: TRBV6-6; clone_size: -; j_call: TRBJ1-1; cdr3_aa: ASSSGGYTEAF
v_call: TRBV27; clone_size: -; j_call: TRBJ2-1; cdr3_aa: ASSLGLAGYNEQF
v_call: TRBV6-5; clone_size: -; j_call: TRBJ1-1; cdr3_aa: ASSRQGKTAEAF
v_call: TRBV30; clone_size: -; j_call: TRBJ1-1; cdr3_aa: AWKVGGTANTEAF
v_call: TRBV11-2; clone_size: -; j_call: TRBJ2-1; cdr3_aa: ASSSGLAGGGNEQF
v_call: TRBV29-1; clone_size: -; j_call: TRBJ1-2; cdr3_aa: SVPRGGTGGYT
v_call: TRBV19; clone_size: -; j_call: TRBJ2-1; cdr3_aa: ASSMRLAGVAETYNEQF
v_call: TRBV24-1; clone_size: -; j_call: TRBJ1-2; cdr3_aa: ATSEGTGTFYGYT
v_call: TRBV7-3; clone_size: -; j_call: TRBJ2-6; cdr3_aa: ASSPRGGPGANVLT
v_call: TRBV19; clone_size: -; j_call: TRBJ1-2; cdr3_aa: ASSIADRGHGYT
v_call: TRBV6-5; clone_size: -; j_call: TRBJ2-1; cdr3_aa: ASSSMGLARNEQF
v_call: TRBV29-1; clone_size: -; j_call: TRBJ2-3; cdr3_aa: SVVRDIGTDTQY
v_call: TRBV3-1/TRBV3-2; clone_size: many; j_call: TRBJ1-3; cdr3_aa: ASSQARDSSGNTIY
v_call: TRBV7-5; clone_size: -; j_call: TRBJ1-5; cdr3_aa: VGTGNQPQH
v_call: TRBV2; clone_size: -; j_call: TRBJ2-1; cdr3_aa: ASREREGRNEQF
v_call: TRBV7-9; clone_size: -; j_call: TRBJ1-3; cdr3_aa: ASSLVPGGLGNTIY
v_call: TRBV11-1; clone_size: -; j_call: TRBJ2-3; cdr3_aa: ASSRGPTSTDTQY
v_call: TRBV4-2; clone_size: -; j_call: TRBJ2-3; cdr3_aa: ASSQDGYTQY
v_call: TRBV15; clone_size: -; j_call: TRBJ1-2; cdr3_aa: ATSRPSATGNYGYT
v_call: TRBV19; clone_size: once; j_call: TRBJ1-5; cdr3_aa: ASQGWFQPQH
v_call: TRBV5-1; clone_size: -; j_call: TRBJ1-1; cdr3_aa: ASSLDRQNTEAF
v_call: TRBV19; clone_size: -; j_call: TRBJ2-1; cdr3_aa: ASSWTNPGNEQF
v_call: TRBV7-6; clone_size: -; j_call: TRBJ1-3; cdr3_aa: ASSRGSPELDGNTIY
v_call: TRBV28; clone_size: once; j_call: TRBJ1-6; cdr3_aa: ASSSVAYNSPLH
v_call: TRBV2; clone_size: -; j_call: TRBJ1-1; cdr3_aa: ASPTGTGTPAF
v_call: TRBV7-8; clone_size: -; j_call: TRBJ2-1; cdr3_aa: ASSSGLVQHNEQF
v_call: TRBV4-1; clone_size: once; j_call: TRBJ2-2; cdr3_aa: ASSSPSGSITGELF
v_call: TRBV27; clone_size: -; j_call: TRBJ2-1; cdr3_aa: ASRGQGSYNEQF
v_call: TRBV6-4; clone_size: -; j_call: TRBJ2-1; cdr3_aa: ASSDLPTGTTNEQF
v_call: TRBV12-5; clone_size: -; j_call: TRBJ1-1; cdr3_aa: ASGLVQWAAMNTEAF
v_call: TRBV7-6; clone_size: -; j_call: TRBJ1-1; cdr3_aa: ASSLKLGGIVAF
v_call: TRBV6-5; clone_size: -; j_call: TRBJ1-6; cdr3_aa: ASSTGGYNSPLH